The 24 T cell receptor beta chains reported below all come from one sample, sequenced in a study of long-term antiretroviral therapy in people with HIV. An immunoSEQ assay, version v3.0, was performed at survey level. Using immunoSEQ multiplex PCR, the repertoire was profiled, and TCRdb retains in-frame clones only, with some absent. The sample lists about 7,100 clones, around 80% occurring once. This specimen consisted of unsorted PBMCs, obtained 1.1 years after starting antiretroviral therapy. Receptors were obtained from a man in his forties or fifties with HIV.

The genes are TRBV15 and TRBJ2-3, with TRBD1 matching over 7 bases. The V segment lost 3 bases and the J segment 2 bases; nucleotides outside the gene matches: 5. There are 15 residues in the CDR3. CDR1 is LNHNV, CDR2 YYDKDF, per germline (reference sequence). The CDR3 sequence: CATSSRDSITDTQYF. The DNA for the CDR3 is TGTGCCACCAGCAGCCGGGACAGTATCACAGATACGCAGTATTTT.

The gene calls are TRBV6-1 and TRBJ2-1; D uncertain. Trimming cost V 2 bases and J 5 bases, with 31 bases left between them. Germline CDR1 reads MNHNS; CDR2 reads SASEGT. This CDR3 is built from 21 residues. CDR3 residues: CASSEKAEVRLSALSHNEQFF. The CDR3, as DNA: TGTGCCAGCAGTGAAAAGGCAGAGGTACGGCTCTCGGCCTTATCCCACAATGAGCAGTTCTTC.

V is TRBV6-5 and J is TRBJ1-2, with 9 bases fitting TRBD1. V dropped 7 bases and J dropped 6; count of bases not matched to a gene: 6. The germline gives CDR1 MNHEY, CDR2 SVGAGI. There are 13 residues in the CDR3. The CDR3: CASTYRGQDGYTF. The DNA of the CDR3 is TGTGCCAGCACCTACAGGGGGCAGGATGGCTACACCTTC.

The chain is built from TRBV18 and TRBJ2-3; 12 bases are shared with TRBD2. Trimming at V came to 2 bases and at J to 0 bases, leaving 6 bases not matched to a gene. Germline lookup yields CDR1 KGHSH and CDR2 LQKENI. This CDR3 spans 18 amino acids. The CDR3 here is CASSPTSGGTLSTDTQYF. In DNA form, the CDR3 reads TGTGCCAGCTCACCAACTAGCGGGGGGACCTTGAGCACAGATACGCAGTATTTT. Complete variable domain (other parts from reference TRBV18 and TRBJ2-3): NAGVMQNPRHLVRRRGQEARLRCSPMKGHSHVYWYRQLPEEGLKFMVYLQKENIIDESGMPKERFSAEFPKEGPSILRIQQVVRGDSAAYFCASSPTSGGTLSTDTQYFGPGTRLTVL.

The V gene is TRBV7-9, the J gene TRBJ2-1, with TRBD2 matching 15 bases. The J segment lost 7 bases and the V segment lost 4 bases, leaving 5 bases of the junction unmatched. CDR3 size: 16 residues. Germline V gives CDR1 SEHNR, CDR2 FQNEAQ (reference sequence). The CDR3 DNA is TGTGCCAGCAGCTCAGGACTAGCGGGGGGGTTGAATGAGCAGTTCTTC. It codes for CASSSGLAGGLNEQFF.

This clone showed up just once. This chain connects TRBV10-2 to TRBJ2-1; no firm D call. The CDR3 runs 11 residues. Germline V gene sequence: CDR1 WSHSY, CDR2 SAAADI. Trimming pared 3 bases from V and 8 bases from J, leaving 5 bases between. This CDR3 is CASSEGHEQFF. For the CDR3, the DNA is TGCGCCAGCAGTGAAGGGCATGAGCAGTTCTTC.

The table lists this clone with a count of one. The rearrangement joins TRBV18 to TRBJ2-1; no definite D call. The V and J ends lost 0 bases and 5 bases respectively, with 8 bases between them. This CDR3 spans 14 amino acids. Per the germline V gene, CDR1 is KGHSH and CDR2 is LQKENI. The CDR3: CASSPPSLHNEQFF. DNA for the CDR3: TGTGCCAGCTCACCACCGAGCCTTCACAATGAGCAGTTCTTC. Drawing the rest from reference TRBV18 and TRBJ2-1, the complete variable domain is NAGVMQNPRHLVRRRGQEARLRCSPMKGHSHVYWYRQLPEEGLKFMVYLQKENIIDESGMPKERFSAEFPKEGPSILRIQQVVRGDSAAYFCASSPPSLHNEQFFGPGTRLTVL.

This clone was picked up a small number of times. J is TRBJ1-4 and V is TRBV13; no clear D. Germline loops: CDR1 PRHDT, CDR2 FYEKMQ (reference sequence). The CDR3 spans 12 residues. V lost 5 bases to trimming and J lost 8 bases, with 9 bases between them. The CDR3 loop reads CASSVDGEKLFF. CDR3 bases: TGTGCCAGCAGCGTCGACGGGGAAAAACTGTTTTTT.

The chain has TRBV5-4 and TRBJ2-2, with D perhaps matching TRBD1 (6 bases). The ends were cut back, 6 bases at V and 5 bases at J, with 17 bases in the middle. From germline, CDR1 is SGHNT and CDR2 YYREEE (reference sequence). This CDR3 region has 15 residues. The CDR3 sequence: CASTLGADGTGELFF. The CDR3 region has the DNA TGTGCCAGCACCCTGGGGGCAGATGGAACCGGGGAGCTGTTTTTT.

The gene calls are TRBV5-6 and TRBJ1-5; D is ambiguous. V dropped 1 base and J dropped 2 bases, with 4 bases sitting between them. Germline loops: CDR1 SGHDT, CDR2 YYEEEE. The CDR3 loop spans 13 amino acids. The DNA of the CDR3 is TGTGCCAGCAGCTTGAGCGGCAATCAGCCCCAGCATTTT. Translating gives CASSLSGNQPQHF.

In DNA, the CDR3 is TGTGCCTGGAGTAAAAAGGGGGGGGACTACACCTTC. It codes for CAWSKKGGDYTF. The chain recombines TRBV30 with TRBJ1-2; tentatively, D is TRBD1 (6 bases). V lost 2 bases to trimming and J lost 10 bases, with 14 bases between them. Germline V gene lookup returns CDR1 GTSNPN and CDR2 SVGIG (reference sequence). CDR3 length equals 12 residues.

V usage is TRBV7-2 and J usage is TRBJ2-3; D may be TRBD2 (5 bases). CDR3 length: 15 amino acids. The V and J ends lost 0 bases and 8 bases respectively, with 15 bases between them. Germline V lookup: CDR1 SGHTA, CDR2 FQGNSA. CDR3 sequence: CASSLARHAGGTQYF. The CDR3 nucleotides are TGTGCCAGCAGCTTAGCTAGGCACGCCGGAGGTACGCAGTATTTT.

The rearrangement links TRBV5-1 to TRBJ1-1; D remains unclear. V was trimmed by 0 bases and J by 1 base, leaving 7 bases between them. The germline gives CDR1 SGHRS, CDR2 YFSETQ. This CDR3 is built from 14 residues. As DNA, the CDR3 is TGCGCCAGCAGCTTGGCCCTATGGAACACTGAAGCTTTCTTT. It translates to CASSLALWNTEAFF.

This chain links TRBV27 with TRBJ2-3, with D perhaps TRBD2 (6 bases). CDR3 size: 15 residues. V lost 0 bases and J lost 4, with 11 bases in between. Germline CDR1 reads MNHEY; CDR2 reads SMNVEV (reference sequence). The DNA of the CDR3 is TGTGCCAGCAGTTTATCTGGGGGGATCGCAGATACGCAGTATTTT. It translates to CASSLSGGIADTQYF.

This chain connects TRBV9 to TRBJ2-2; perhaps D is TRBD1 or TRBD2 (5 bases each). Trimming removed 6 bases from V and 3 bases from J, with 12 bases in between. The CDR3 covers 14 residues. The germline V gene encodes CDR1 SGDLS and CDR2 YYNGEE. The CDR3 sequence: CASTRDGDTGELFF. The CDR3 DNA reads as TGTGCCAGCACCCGGGACGGGGACACCGGGGAGCTGTTTTTT.

This clone was counted a few times. This chain links TRBV2 with TRBJ1-5, with D unclear. V lost 2 bases to trimming and J lost 2 bases, with 13 bases between them. CDR3 length: 16 amino acids. CDR1 and CDR2 (germline): SNHLY, FYNNEI. This chain's CDR3 is CASSEWAGSGNQPQHF. The DNA of the CDR3 is TGTGCCAGCAGTGAATGGGCCGGGTCTGGCAATCAGCCCCAGCATTTT.

V and J are TRBV5-1 and TRBJ1-1, with a possible D match to TRBD1 (6 bases). V was shortened by 0 bases and J by 5 bases, with 14 bases between the two germline ends. The CDR3 runs to 15 residues. Germline-derived CDR1 and CDR2 are SGHRS and YFSETQ. The chain's CDR3 is CASSLDAGVRTEAFF. CDR3 sequence (DNA): TGCGCCAGCAGCTTGGATGCAGGGGTCCGAACTGAAGCTTTCTTT.

CDR3 residues: CASSSVDRAPTDTQYF. In DNA, the CDR3 is TGTGCCAGCAGCTCAGTAGACAGGGCCCCCACAGATACGCAGTATTTT. This chain links TRBV5-6 with TRBJ2-3; 7 bases are shared with TRBD1. CDR3 length equals 16 residues. The trim removed 3 bases at V and 2 bases at J, leaving 9 bases unmatched. Germline lookup yields CDR1 SGHDT and CDR2 YYEEEE.

J is TRBJ1-1 and V is TRBV30; D is unresolved. This CDR3 is built from 12 residues. Trimming took off 1 base at V and 1 base at J, with 4 bases between the two ends. In germline, CDR1 is GTSNPN, CDR2 SVGIG (reference sequence). This CDR3 is CAWSDRNTEAFF. The CDR3 nucleotides read TGTGCCTGGAGTGACCGGAACACTGAAGCTTTCTTT.

The chain couples TRBV9 to TRBJ2-1; perhaps D is TRBD1 or TRBD2 (5 bases each). CDR1 is SGDLS and CDR2 is YYNGEE in the germline V gene. The CDR3 is 15 residues long. Trimming took 4 bases from V and 4 from J, leaving 15 bases between them. The CDR3 reads CASSSSGTEYNEQFF. The CDR3 DNA follows: TGTGCCAGCAGCTCATCGGGGACGGAATACAATGAGCAGTTCTTC.

The genes are TRBV6-1 and TRBJ2-1; D may match TRBD1 or TRBD2 (6 bases each). V was cut by 7 bases and J by 3 bases, with 16 bases left in between. The CDR3 extends over 15 amino acids. Germline V gene sequence: CDR1 MNHNS, CDR2 SASEGT. The CDR3 bases are TGTGCCAGCATCAAAGAGGGGGGCGGCTACAATGAGCAGTTCTTC. Amino acid sequence: CASIKEGGGYNEQFF.

The chain recombines TRBV5-5 with TRBJ1-3; D is unresolved. Germline lookup yields CDR1 SGHKS and CDR2 YYEKEE (reference sequence). Between the trimmed V and J ends, which lost 10 bases and 0 bases, there was a span of 20 bases. This CDR3 is built from 16 residues. CDR3 bases: TGTGCCGCCGTGGGCCCGAATATCCTCTCTGGAAACACCATATATTTT. Amino acid sequence: CAAVGPNILSGNTIYF.

The rearrangement links TRBV29-1 to TRBJ2-4, with 8 bases matching TRBD1. Germline V gene lookup returns CDR1 SQVTM and CDR2 ANQGSEA. The CDR3 consists of 13 residues. V shed 7 bases, J shed 4 bases, and the junction held 6 bases outside the gene matches. This chain's CDR3 is CSALTGGKNIQYF. The CDR3 DNA reads TGCAGCGCGCTCACAGGGGGAAAAAACATTCAGTACTTC.

V and J are TRBV5-1 and TRBJ2-7; 7 bases map to TRBD1. CDR1 SGHRS and CDR2 YFSETQ come from the germline V gene. This CDR3 spans 14 amino acids. With 4 bases clipped from V and 1 base from J, the junction kept 5 bases outside the gene matches. CDR3 amino acids: CASSGDSSSYEQYF. CDR3 nucleotides: TGCGCCAGCAGCGGGGACAGCTCTTCCTACGAGCAGTACTTC.